This TCR beta chain was captured in a study of T-cell reconstitution after alpha-beta-depleted transplantation in children. Overall study results and limits: Surviving recipient T cells and intrathymic progenitors accounted for some patients' high TCRbeta diversity at day 60. Most T-cell counts and diversity one year after the transplant came from T cells that were newly produced. Reported findings indicate that, about two months after transplant, alpha-beta T cells came from several hundred expanded clones, which were derived from non-depleted graft cells.

Germline CDR1 reads GTSNPN; CDR2 reads SVGIG (reference sequence). The length of the CDR3 is 16 residues. V was clipped by 0 bases and J by 3 bases; unmatched bases: 9. TCRbeta library construction was performed incorporating unique molecular identifiers. MiXCR, applied by TCRdb to the PCR reads, yields one record per CDR3 protein. This table holds 140,000 or so distinct CDR3 sequences, 7.5% to 9% found once. Note on this clonotype: Its antigen is unidentified.

The sequence derives from a female patient aged 2-9 years who had a stem cell transplant for congenital amegakaryocytic thrombocytopenia, so the T cells may come from the graft donor. This chain connects TRBV30 to TRBJ1-1; 8 bases align to TRBD1. The sequencing used PBMCs, mostly from graft donor cells, collected 180 days after TCRalphabeta/CD19-depleted stem cell transplant. The CDR3, as DNA: TGTGCCTGGAGTGTACTCAGGGGGCGCGCGGACACTGAAGCTTTCTTT. Amino acid sequence: CAWSVLRGRADTEAFF.